This T cell receptor beta chain was identified in a study of STAT5B mutations in CD4+ large granular lymphocyte leukemia. The study's findings and limits: Compared with healthy controls (2/35), patient top clones favored TRBV06 (8/27). Data were not HLA-matched across samples.

TCRdb's copy holds only in-frame clones and misses some; the assay was immunoSEQ multiplex PCR. The table has about 24,000 clones, 55% to 75% seen once; the top ten hold 0.65%. V was trimmed by 1 base and J by 8 bases, leaving 11 bases between them. This CDR3 is 14 amino acids long. Germline V CDR1 and CDR2: KGHSH, LQKENI. This clone was detected only a few times. Its antigen is unknown. The specimen was CD4+ T cells from blood buffy coats. This clonotype originated in a human donor in good health. The genes are TRBV18 and TRBJ1-4, with D unresolved. The CDR3 loop is CASSPQFGNEKLFF. DNA for the CDR3: TGTGCCAGCTCACCACAATTCGGGAACGAAAAACTGTTTTTT.